The present entry profiles one T cell receptor (beta chain) with its context. Antigen: not known. The PCR used 60 Vbeta and 13 Jbeta primers. Sequencing used immunoSEQ multiplex PCR; TCRdb keeps in-frame clones, though not all of them. The data contain about 170,000 clones, more than 70% of them singletons. The V segment lost 4 bases and the J segment 8 bases; nucleotides outside the gene matches: 11. The CDR3 length is 15 residues. Germline-derived CDR1 and CDR2 are SGHTA and FQGNSA. Samples came from healthy bone marrow donors. Although they were nominally healthy when sampled, donors likely had unrecorded immune exposures. This sample was included in a study of cytomegalovirus exposure and HLA in healthy donors. Study details: From about 180 million T cells, an earlier analysis saw roughly 110 million unique TCR beta sequences. Study-wide results and caveats: Later work associated more than 15,000 TCR beta sequences with HLA alleles at 0.05 false discovery rate.

V and J are TRBV7-2 and TRBJ1-2, with 9 bases that match TRBD1. This clonotype originated in a male donor in good health and CMV-seronegative. Sequencing was performed on PBMCs. CDR3 DNA: TGTGCCAGCAGCTCACCGGGACAGGGCGTGGAGGGCTACACCTTC. Residues: CASSSPGQGVEGYTF.